The 24 T cell receptor beta chains below were found in one sample sequenced in a study of early T cells in non-severe SARS-CoV-2 infection. Using its own MiXCR run on the 5' RACE reads, TCRdb lists one record per CDR3 protein. The repertoire holds around 40,000 distinct CDR3 sequences, under 14% seen once, with 21% in the top ten. Sequenced sample: whole blood. The receptor source for this set is an adult who was a healthcare worker with PCR-confirmed SARS-CoV-2 infection or an uninfected control (not recorded which).

The CDR3 coding sequence is TGTGCCAGCAGTCCCGCCGGAACCGCTCTCTCTGGAAACACCATATATTTT. It is translated as CASSPAGTALSGNTIYF. This chain uses TRBV28 with TRBJ1-3; D is unclear. Germline V gives CDR1 MDHEN, CDR2 SYDVKM. The CDR3 is 17 amino acids. V shed 5 bases and J shed 0 bases, with 17 bases lying between them.

This clonotype turned up a few times. This chain joins TRBV10-3 and TRBJ2-2; 7 bases are shared with TRBD1. With 7 bases clipped from V and 4 bases from J, the junction kept 6 bases outside the gene matches. Germline V lookup: CDR1 ENHRY, CDR2 SYGVKD. The CDR3 consists of 14 residues. The CDR3 loop is CAINRQGVTGELFF. CDR3 coding DNA: TGTGCCATCAATCGCCAGGGGGTCACCGGGGAGCTGTTTTTT.

This clonotype was counted ten times or more. This chain links TRBV7-2 with TRBJ2-3; 8 positions match TRBD2. With 3 bases clipped from V and 4 bases from J, the junction kept 9 bases outside the gene matches. The CDR3 totals 16 residues. CDR1 is SGHTA and CDR2 is FQGNSA in the germline V gene. CDR3 sequence reads: CASSFAAGAPSDTQYF. In DNA, the CDR3 is TGTGCCAGCAGCTTCGCAGCGGGAGCCCCCTCAGATACGCAGTATTTT. Based on the CDR3 plus reference TRBV7-2 and TRBJ2-3, the full variable domain is GAGVSQSPSNKVTEKGKDVELRCDPISGHTALYWYRQSLGQGLEFLIYFQGNSAPDKSGLPSDRFSAERTGGSVSTLTIQRTQQEDSAVYLCASSFAAGAPSDTQYFGPGTRLTVL.

This clonotype was seen many times. The chain links TRBV12-3 or TRBV12-4 to TRBJ1-2; D remains ambiguous. V lost 6 bases and J lost 3, with 17 bases in between. This CDR3 is built from 15 residues. The CDR3 sequence is CASSSPGWQDYGYTF. As DNA, the CDR3 is TGTGCCAGCAGCTCCCCGGGGTGGCAGGACTATGGCTACACCTTC.

The chain uses TRBV28 and TRBJ2-1, with 7 nucleotides matching TRBD2. Trimming at V came to 2 bases and at J to 3 bases, leaving 10 bases not matched to a gene. The germline gives CDR1 MDHEN, CDR2 SYDVKM. CDR3 length equals 17 residues. This chain's CDR3 is CASSLLASGANYNEQFF. The CDR3 region has the DNA TGTGCCAGCAGTTTACTGGCTAGCGGAGCCAACTACAATGAGCAGTTCTTC.

V gene TRBV12-3 or TRBV12-4 combines with J gene TRBJ1-5, with D possibly being TRBD1 (5 bases). The CDR3 has 13 residues. V was cut by 6 bases and J by 7 bases, with 13 bases left in between. This chain's CDR3 is CASSSGRKQPQHF. The DNA of the CDR3 is TGTGCCAGCAGCTCGGGACGAAAACAGCCCCAGCATTTT.

The rearrangement uses TRBV20-1 and TRBJ2-7; weak D call: TRBD1 (5 bases). CDR3 length: 13 residues. Trimming shortened V by 1 base and J by 0 bases, and 7 bases separated the two germline ends. The germline gives CDR1 DFQATT, CDR2 SNEGSKA (reference sequence). This CDR3 reads CSARGGSSYEQYF. The CDR3 region has the DNA TGCAGTGCTAGAGGGGGCAGCTCCTACGAGCAGTACTTC.

There are many counts of this clonotype. The CDR3 protein is CSANPGLAGSYEQYF. DNA of the CDR3: TGCAGTGCTAATCCGGGACTAGCGGGGTCCTACGAGCAGTACTTC. The V call is TRBV20-1, the J call TRBJ2-7; TRBD2 matches 13 bases. V shed 4 bases, J shed 1 base, and the junction held 4 bases outside the gene matches. The germline gives CDR1 DFQATT, CDR2 SNEGSKA (reference sequence). CDR3 size: 15 residues.

The gene calls are TRBV7-2 and TRBJ2-3; D is perhaps TRBD2 (5 bases). The CDR3 has 15 residues. V gave up 5 bases and J gave up 0 bases, with 12 bases separating them. The germline V gene encodes CDR1 SGHTA and CDR2 FQGNSA. The CDR3 DNA is TGTGCCAGCAGCGGACGGACTTTTAGCACAGATACGCAGTATTTT. Encoded protein: CASSGRTFSTDTQYF.

The sample holds a few counts of this clonotype. The V call is TRBV9, the J call TRBJ2-7, with 7 bases matching TRBD1. The germline V gene encodes CDR1 SGDLS and CDR2 YYNGEE. CDR3 size: 15 residues. With 0 bases clipped from V and 0 bases from J, the junction kept 3 bases outside the gene matches. In DNA, the CDR3 is TGTGCCAGCAGCGTAGGTCCAGGGGGCTCCTACGAGCAGTACTTC. Translated: CASSVGPGGSYEQYF.

This clonotype was counted between two and nine times. The gene calls are TRBV12-3 or TRBV12-4 and TRBJ2-1, with 11 bases fitting TRBD2. The CDR3 is 16 amino acids. Losses at the gene ends were 6 bases for V and 3 bases for J; bases not matched to a gene: 7. CDR3 region: CASSRGTSGFYNEQFF. The DNA for the CDR3 is TGTGCCAGCAGCAGAGGGACTAGCGGATTCTACAATGAGCAGTTCTTC.

This clonotype was detected ten times or more. The J gene is TRBJ2-1, the V gene TRBV5-1, with D maybe TRBD2 (5 bases). The CDR3 has 16 amino acids. Looked up from germline, CDR1 is SGHRS and CDR2 is YFSETQ. With 0 bases removed from V and 10 bases from J, the gap between germline ends came to 20 bases. CDR3 nucleotides: TGCGCCAGCAGCTTGGCCCTCGCGAGGGCAAACGGGGAGCAGTTCTTC. Its protein is CASSLALARANGEQFF.

This clonotype was seen repeatedly, ten times or more. The chain joins TRBV28 to TRBJ2-7; D tentatively reads TRBD1 or TRBD2 (5 bases each). Trimming cost V 4 bases and J 3 bases, with 16 bases left between them. CDR3 length: 15 residues. CDR1 is MDHEN, CDR2 SYDVKM, per germline. The CDR3 loop is CASSSGTAKIYEQYF. In DNA, the CDR3 is TGTGCCAGCAGTTCCGGGACCGCGAAAATCTACGAGCAGTACTTC.

In its sample, this clonotype was seen many times. The rearrangement joins TRBV6-1 to TRBJ2-5, with a possible D match to TRBD2 (6 bases). Germline lookup yields CDR1 MNHNS and CDR2 SASEGT. Deletions cut 2 bases from V and 2 bases from J, with 12 bases between. The CDR3 loop spans 15 amino acids. The CDR3 region has the DNA TGTGCCAGCAGTGAAATCCGGGACTTGCAAGAGACCCAGTACTTC. Translating it yields CASSEIRDLQETQYF.

In its sample, this clonotype was seen many times. This rearrangement joins TRBV5-3 to TRBJ2-7; D perhaps matches TRBD1 (6 bases). TRBV5-3 is annotated as an ORF whose role is uncertain. The length of the CDR3 is 14 residues. Trimming stripped 2 bases from V and 3 bases from J, with 12 bases between. This CDR3 reads CARSFRDNGYEQYF. CDR3 coding DNA: TGTGCCAGAAGCTTCCGGGACAACGGCTACGAGCAGTACTTC.

This clonotype was observed many times. The chain combines TRBV9 with TRBJ2-3; no clear D gene. The CDR3 is made up of 14 amino acids. Germline-derived CDR1 and CDR2 are SGDLS and YYNGEE. Trimming took off 1 base at V and 2 bases at J, with 8 bases between the two ends. CDR3 sequence reads: CASSVRSFTDTQYF. The CDR3 DNA reads TGTGCCAGCAGCGTACGCAGTTTCACAGATACGCAGTATTTT.

V and J are TRBV28 and TRBJ1-1, with D perhaps matching TRBD1 (6 bases). Germline CDR1 reads MDHEN; CDR2 reads SYDVKM. The ends were cut back, 6 bases at V and 6 bases at J, with 17 bases in the middle. This CDR3 has 14 residues. The CDR3 protein is CASRRRGHGAEAFF. The CDR3 DNA reads as TGTGCCAGCAGGCGGCGGGGGCACGGGGCTGAAGCTTTCTTT. Looking up the rest from reference TRBV28 and TRBJ1-1 gives the full variable domain: DVKVTQSSRYLVKRTGEKVFLECVQDMDHENMFWYRQDPGLGLRLIYFSYDVKMKEKGDIPEGYSVSREKKERFSLILESASTNQTSMYLCASRRRGHGAEAFFGQGTRLTVV.

This clonotype appeared many times. The rearrangement joins TRBV7-8 to TRBJ2-2; no clear D. The CDR3 covers 14 residues. With 3 bases removed from V and 3 bases from J, the gap between germline ends came to 8 bases. The germline gives CDR1 SGHVS, CDR2 FQNEAQ. This CDR3 is CASSLAEYTGELFF. CDR3 nucleotides: TGTGCCAGCAGCTTGGCGGAATACACCGGGGAGCTGTTTTTT.

The sample holds many counts of this clonotype. The J gene is TRBJ1-1, the V gene TRBV5-4; 7 bases map to TRBD1. This CDR3 has 14 residues. The J segment lost 4 bases and the V segment lost 1 base, leaving 4 bases of the junction unmatched. CDR1 SGHNT and CDR2 YYREEE come from the germline V gene (reference sequence). The CDR3 DNA reads TGTGCCAGCAGCTTGACAGGGGTGGTCACTGAAGCTTTCTTT. Translation gives CASSLTGVVTEAFF.

This chain joins TRBV6-1 and TRBJ2-7; D is possibly TRBD2 (5 bases). The CDR3 totals 15 residues. The germline V gene encodes CDR1 MNHNS and CDR2 SASEGT. V shed 4 bases and J shed 4 bases, with 17 bases lying between them. DNA for the CDR3: TGTGCCAGCAGTGTACTCTCTGGCCGAGGGTACGAGCAGTACTTC. Its translation is CASSVLSGRGYEQYF.

This chain uses TRBV10-3 with TRBJ2-3; TRBD2 matches 8 bases. The CDR3 has 15 residues. The J segment lost 0 bases and the V segment lost 3 bases, leaving 2 bases of the junction unmatched. CDR1 is ENHRY, CDR2 SYGVKD, per germline. CDR3 protein: CAISDPSGSTDTQYF. CDR3 nucleotide sequence: TGTGCCATCAGTGACCCTAGCGGGAGCACAGATACGCAGTATTTT.

This clonotype was counted a few times. The V and J genes are TRBV27 and TRBJ1-1; D may be TRBD1 (5 bases). The CDR3 runs 15 residues. Deletions cut 4 bases from V and 3 bases from J, with 15 bases between. Germline V gene sequence: CDR1 MNHEY, CDR2 SMNVEV (reference sequence). CDR3: CASSSRVTLHTEAFF. The DNA for the CDR3 is TGTGCCAGCAGTTCCAGGGTAACCCTTCACACTGAAGCTTTCTTT.

Many counts were recorded for this clonotype. V is TRBV20-1 and J is TRBJ2-7; D possibly uses TRBD1 or TRBD2 (6 bases each). With 5 bases removed from V and 3 bases from J, the gap between germline ends came to 14 bases. There are 13 residues in the CDR3. Germline lookup yields CDR1 DFQATT and CDR2 SNEGSKA (reference sequence). DNA of the CDR3: TGCAGTGCTCGGAGGGGGATGGGCTACGAGCAGTACTTC. Amino acids: CSARRGMGYEQYF.

V is TRBV5-1 and J is TRBJ2-1, with a tentative D call TRBD2 (5 bases). This CDR3 region has 15 residues. Germline-derived CDR1 and CDR2 are SGHRS and YFSETQ. V lost 4 bases and J 2 bases, leaving 13 bases between the germline ends. This CDR3 is CASSLWRRTYNEQFF. CDR3 in DNA: TGCGCCAGCAGCCTATGGAGGCGGACCTACAATGAGCAGTTCTTC.